This T cell receptor beta chain was profiled in a study of shared clonotypes between healthy human individuals. In the study overall: Those who served as donors were a couple of women and three men between the ages of 18 and 49. Study observations and caveats: Incompleteness in sorted-subset sequencing, despite large depth, was shown by rarefaction. Around 5.4% of naive CD4 clonotypes were common to a few donors. Memory subsets had estimated richness that was generally smaller than that of naive subsets.

Only in-frame clones appear in the TCRdb table, and some are missing; sequencing was by immunoSEQ multiplex PCR. The table lists more than 1,200,000 clones, 98% of them singletons. Remarks on this clone: Its antigen remains unidentified.

Germline loops: CDR1 MNHNS, CDR2 SASEGT. The trim removed 6 bases at V and 0 bases at J, leaving 5 bases unmatched. The CDR3 sequence is 14 residues long. Sample: naive CD4+ T cells sorted from blood. As for subset: CD45RA+ positively selected. V is TRBV6-1 and J is TRBJ2-7; TRBD1 aligns across 7 bases. The TCR sequence derives from a man aged 25-40 years in good health. As DNA, the CDR3 is TGTGCCAGCAGAACAGACAGGGCCTCCTACGAGCAGTACTTC. Protein: CASRTDRASYEQYF.